This TCR beta chain was identified during a study of vaccination and CD4 T cells after COVID-19. Study summary: Every culture used as a control got a CEFX pool, an HIV-1 Nef pool, or no peptide. Study findings and constraints: In convalescent patients, 304 of 307 vaccine-specific clones were mono-reactive for SARS-CoV-2 spike.

Cultured CD4+ T-cell DNA underwent Oncomine TCR Beta short-read sequencing. TCRdb reanalysed the PCR reads using MiXCR and keeps one entry per CDR3 protein. Of 25,000 or so distinct CDR3 sequences in the sample, around 69% were seen once. CDR1 MNHNS and CDR2 SASEGT come from the germline V gene. The CDR3 totals 13 residues. Trimming removed 6 bases from V and 4 bases from J, with 10 bases in between. Specified treatment: 10-day PBMC culture with coronavirus spike peptide pools or control peptides (ViraFEST assay). A remark on this clonotype: Its antigen is not identified.

The specimen comprised CD4+ T cells from blood, cultured in vitro, sampled after SARS-CoV-2 vaccination. The rearrangement uses TRBV6-1 and TRBJ2-1; TRBD2 is a possible D gene (5 bases). This TCR derives from a human donor who received a COVID-19 vaccine. The CDR3 DNA reads as TGTGCCAGCAGCTTACGGACTTACAATGAGCAGTTCTTC. Its translation: CASSLRTYNEQFF.